The 18 T cell receptor beta chains below were found in one sample sequenced in a study of cytomegalovirus exposure and HLA in healthy donors. PCR amplification relied on 60 Vbeta primers (plus 13 Jbeta primers). Sequencing used immunoSEQ multiplex PCR; TCRdb keeps in-frame clones, though not all of them. The sample shows under 150,000 clones, 65% to 85% of them seen only once. The sequencing sample was made of PBMCs. The receptors were gathered from a male donor in good health and CMV-seronegative.

This chain joins TRBV9 and TRBJ2-1; TRBD2 aligns across 9 bases. With V trimmed by 2 bases and J by 3 bases, 3 bases remained unmatched. CDR3 length: 15 amino acids. The germline CDR1 and CDR2 sequences are SGDLS and YYNGEE. The CDR3 loop reads CASSVGGGGYNEQFF. DNA of the CDR3: TGTGCCAGCAGCGTTGGCGGGGGGGGCTACAATGAGCAGTTCTTC.

The rearrangement uses TRBV7-9 and TRBJ2-1; a possible D gene is TRBD2 (5 bases). This CDR3 contains 13 residues. Germline CDR1 SEHNR, CDR2 FQNEAQ (reference sequence). Trimming stripped 7 bases from V and 7 bases from J, with 14 bases between. The CDR3 region is CASMDSMVNEQFF. DNA of the CDR3: TGTGCCAGCATGGACTCGATGGTAAATGAGCAGTTCTTC. Together with reference TRBV7-9 and TRBJ2-1, the CDR3 gives the full variable domain: DTGVSQNPRHKITKRGQNVTFRCDPISEHNRLYWYRQTLGQGPEFLTYFQNEAQLEKSRLLSDRFSAERPKGSFSTLEIQRTEQGDSAMYLCASMDSMVNEQFFGPGTRLTVL.

This clone showed up just once. This rearrangement joins TRBV18 to TRBJ1-4; D gene ambiguous. CDR1 and CDR2 (germline): KGHSH, LQKENI. CDR3 length: 14 residues. V shed 6 bases and J shed 7 bases, with 15 bases lying between them. The CDR3 nucleotides are TGTGCCAGCTCCCTGGGTAGCGGCATTGAAAAACTGTTTTTT. Protein product: CASSLGSGIEKLFF.

The chain couples TRBV15 to TRBJ2-5; 9 nucleotides line up with TRBD1. CDR3 size: 16 residues. V lost 2 bases, J lost 0 bases, and 4 bases stayed unmatched. The germline V gene encodes CDR1 LNHNV and CDR2 YYDKDF (reference sequence). The CDR3 nucleotides read TGTGCCACCAGCAGACCGGGACAGGGATACCAAGAGACCCAGTACTTC. Residues: CATSRPGQGYQETQYF.

V is TRBV5-1 and J is TRBJ2-5; tentatively, D is TRBD1 (5 bases). Trimming shortened V by 2 bases and J by 3 bases, and 8 bases separated the two germline ends. Per germline, CDR1 SGHRS and CDR2 YFSETQ. This CDR3 contains 13 residues. The CDR3 DNA reads TGCGCCAGCAGCTTTGGGGCAGAAGAGACCCAGTACTTC. This translates into CASSFGAEETQYF.

J is TRBJ1-4 and V is TRBV5-1; the match to TRBD1 covers 7 bases. J lost 4 bases, V lost 4 bases, and 13 bases had no gene match. This CDR3 spans 17 amino acids. In germline, CDR1 is SGHRS, CDR2 YFSETQ. The CDR3 DNA reads as TGCGCCAGCAGCGCGGGGAAGGGGACAGATGGTAATGAAAAACTGTTTTTT. Translation gives CASSAGKGTDGNEKLFF.

This rearrangement joins TRBV7-9 to TRBJ2-3; 13 bases are a match to TRBD2. The CDR3 contains 16 residues. The V gene end was trimmed by 4 bases and the J gene end by 5 bases; junction bases not matched to a gene: 6. Germline values: CDR1 SEHNR, CDR2 FQNEAQ (reference sequence). The CDR3 loop reads CASSSGLAGVVDTQYF. DNA of the CDR3: TGTGCCAGCAGCTCCGGACTAGCGGGAGTTGTAGATACGCAGTATTTT.

A few counts support this clone. The gene calls are TRBV6-5 and TRBJ1-4; no definite D call. V was shortened by 7 bases and J by 15 bases, with 24 bases between the two germline ends. Per germline, CDR1 MNHEY and CDR2 SVGAGI. This CDR3 is 14 amino acids long. DNA for the CDR3: TGTGCCAGCAAGAAAGGACTCTCGGTCGGACTTTTGTTTTTT. Its protein is CASKKGLSVGLLFF.

This clone appeared once. The V gene is TRBV5-6, the J gene TRBJ2-5; D uncertain. The DNA end is a closer match to TRBJ2-7, so the J assignment may be wrong. CDR3 size: 14 residues. Germline V gives CDR1 SGHDT, CDR2 YYEEEE. CDR3 in DNA: TGTGCCAGCAGCTTTTATGGTACGATCTACGAGCAGTACTTC. Encoded protein: CASSFYGTIYEQYF.

The chain couples TRBV2 to TRBJ2-7; 9 bases fit TRBD2. This CDR3 region has 12 residues. V dropped 5 bases and J dropped 5; count of bases not matched to a gene: 1. Germline V lookup: CDR1 SNHLY, CDR2 FYNNEI. The CDR3: CASSLAGHEQYF. In DNA form, the CDR3 reads TGTGCCAGCAGTCTAGCGGGGCACGAGCAGTACTTC.

The chain employs TRBV29-1 and TRBJ2-3; D is uncertain. Germline values: CDR1 SQVTM, CDR2 ANQGSEA. V dropped 7 bases and J dropped 1 base, with 9 bases sitting between them. The CDR3 consists of 12 residues. Here the CDR3 reads CSALTGTDTQYF. CDR3 nucleotides: TGCAGCGCCCTGACTGGCACAGATACGCAGTATTTT.

This chain links TRBV4-3 with TRBJ1-1; D is possibly TRBD1 (6 bases). The V gene's germline CDR1 is LGHNA and CDR2 YSLEER. The CDR3 is 15 residues long. Trimming pared 0 bases from V and 3 bases from J, leaving 11 bases between. CDR3 coding DNA: TGCGCCAGCAGCCAAGAGGATTCAGGGGACACTGAAGCTTTCTTT. It specifies CASSQEDSGDTEAFF.

This chain joins TRBV19 and TRBJ2-5; D is unresolved. V was trimmed by 5 bases and J by 0 bases, leaving 16 bases between them. There are 16 residues in the CDR3. Germline V gene data show CDR1 as LNHDA and CDR2 as SQIVND (reference sequence). The CDR3 sequence is CASSLEHALYQETQYF. The CDR3 region has the DNA TGTGCCAGTAGTCTGGAGCACGCTCTTTACCAAGAGACCCAGTACTTC.

This clone was counted a few times. The chain has TRBV7-2 and TRBJ2-1, with D perhaps matching TRBD2 (6 bases). The CDR3 has 15 amino acids. Germline assignment: CDR1 SGHTA and CDR2 FQGNSA. The V gene lost 4 bases and the J gene lost 4 bases, with 14 bases spanning the gap. CDR3: CASSSRLAEYNEQFF. The CDR3 region has the DNA TGTGCCAGCAGCTCCCGCTTAGCGGAATACAATGAGCAGTTCTTC.

This clone appeared a few times. The chain is built from TRBV7-2 and TRBJ2-4; 10 positions match TRBD1. CDR3 length: 14 residues. From germline, CDR1 is SGHTA and CDR2 FQGNSA. V dropped 5 bases and J dropped 7; count of bases not matched to a gene: 5. The CDR3 protein is CASSPGQGSNIQYF. CDR3 nucleotide sequence: TGTGCCAGCAGCCCGGGACAGGGGAGCAACATTCAGTACTTC. Full variable domain (missing parts from reference TRBV7-2 and TRBJ2-4): GAGVSQSPSNKVTEKGKDVELRCDPISGHTALYWYRQSLGQGLEFLIYFQGNSAPDKSGLPSDRFSAERTGGSVSTLTIQRTQQEDSAVYLCASSPGQGSNIQYFGAGTRLSVL.

The chain joins TRBV6-5 to TRBJ1-1, with D hard to call. This CDR3 is 14 amino acids long. Trimming left V 6 bases short and J 1 base short, with 12 bases between. CDR1 MNHEY and CDR2 SVGAGI come from the germline V gene. The CDR3 loop is CASRVSHRNTEAFF. The CDR3 nucleotides are TGTGCCAGCAGAGTGTCGCACAGGAACACTGAAGCTTTCTTT.

The V call is TRBV27, the J call TRBJ1-6; no clear D. This CDR3 has 12 amino acids. V lost 2 bases and J 10 bases, leaving 6 bases between the germline ends. Germline CDR1 and CDR2: MNHEY and SMNVEV (reference sequence). This CDR3 is CASSLGGSPLHF. As DNA, the CDR3 is TGTGCCAGCAGTTTAGGAGGATCACCCCTCCACTTT.

As concerns this clone: The sample holds other DNA sequences that translate to the same CDR3. This chain uses TRBV7-8 with TRBJ2-7; TRBD1 agrees at 11 bases. CDR1 SGHVS and CDR2 FQNEAQ come from the germline V gene. The CDR3 has 14 residues. V shed 5 bases, J shed 9 bases, and the junction held 9 bases outside the gene matches. The CDR3 DNA sequence: TGTGCCAGCAGCCCCGGGACAGGGGGAACCGGGCAGTACTTC. It codes for CASSPGTGGTGQYF.